This is a list of T cell receptor beta chains from one sample in a study of cytomegalovirus exposure and HLA in healthy donors. This table comes from immunoSEQ multiplex PCR, and its TCRdb copy is limited to in-frame clones, with some not included. In the table there are some 200,000 clones, approximately 90% of which are singletons. Sequenced: PBMCs. The receptors originated from a woman younger than 30 in good health and CMV-seronegative. Both conserved end residues are trimmed from each CDR3. The D gene is left open where the match is weak.

V gene: TRBV2
D gene: NA
CDR3 protein: ASKGGAGTDTQY

V gene: TRBV7-9
D gene: NA
CDR3 protein: ASSLVHGANTGELF

V gene: TRBV5-8
D gene: TRBD1
CDR3 protein: ASSRTGTTYEQY

V gene: TRBV5-1
D gene: NA
CDR3 protein: ASSLQGRGTEAF

V gene: TRBV5-1
D gene: TRBD2
CDR3 protein: ASYKLAGGKETQY

V gene: TRBV5-6
D gene: TRBD2
CDR3 protein: ADGWGLAGAYYNEQF

V gene: TRBV10-1
D gene: NA
CDR3 protein: ASSESQGSNTIY

V gene: TRBV5-8
D gene: NA
CDR3 protein: ASSLAQGGREQY

V gene: TRBV2
D gene: TRBD2
CDR3 protein: ASLPGLAGADTQY

V gene: TRBV5-1
D gene: NA
CDR3 protein: ASSYPSVNTEAF

V gene: TRBV5-1
D gene: TRBD1
CDR3 protein: ASRPGQGDEQY

V gene: TRBV5-1
D gene: NA
CDR3 protein: ASSLAPHTDIYGYT

V gene: TRBV7-9
D gene: NA
CDR3 protein: ASSRAGGSNQPQH

V gene: TRBV6-5
D gene: TRBD2
CDR3 protein: ASSYSAAGGSEEQF

V gene: TRBV6-5
D gene: TRBD1
CDR3 protein: ASGLGQGGSPLH

V gene: TRBV9
D gene: TRBD2
CDR3 protein: ASSVVVTGGGEQF

V gene: TRBV9
D gene: TRBD2
CDR3 protein: ASSVVTGGPEQF

V gene: TRBV27
D gene: NA
CDR3 protein: ASSLLGGAAF

V gene: TRBV30
D gene: NA
CDR3 protein: AWSVGGQDTEAF

V gene: TRBV9
D gene: TRBD1
CDR3 protein: ASSGEGTGGGMSTEAF

V gene: TRBV5-1
D gene: TRBD1
CDR3 protein: ASSLEGGGTGVFYEQY

V gene: TRBV9
D gene: TRBD1
CDR3 protein: ASSVGQGSHEQY

V gene: TRBV4-2
D gene: NA
CDR3 protein: ASSQAPAIEQY

V gene: TRBV7-6
D gene: TRBD2
CDR3 protein: ASSPGSGALGDTQY

V gene: TRBV4-2
D gene: NA
CDR3 protein: ASSPSGDGYT

V gene: TRBV5-4
D gene: NA
CDR3 protein: ASTPDRLGAIGGYT

V gene: TRBV19
D gene: NA
CDR3 protein: ASSISGPFSYGYT

V gene: TRBV9
D gene: TRBD2
CDR3 protein: ASSVTSDQDTQY

V gene: TRBV7-9
D gene: NA
CDR3 protein: ASSLVGGSGNTIY

V gene: TRBV4-3
D gene: TRBD2
CDR3 protein: ASSQGLAGGSEQF

V gene: TRBV6-5
D gene: NA
CDR3 protein: ASSYSEGWETQY

V gene: TRBV5-1
D gene: NA
CDR3 protein: ASSPGGYSTDTQY

V gene: TRBV5-4
D gene: TRBD1
CDR3 protein: ASSIGQENTGELF

V gene: TRBV4-2
D gene: NA
CDR3 protein: ASSQDSQTYNSPLH

V gene: TRBV19
D gene: NA
CDR3 protein: ASSIADRTPYEQY

V gene: TRBV7-2
D gene: NA
CDR3 protein: ASSLDNIDNEQF

V gene: TRBV21-1
D gene: NA
CDR3 protein: ASSKDRSLAGGLGTKNIQY

V gene: TRBV5-1
D gene: NA
CDR3 protein: ASSSLGEYGYT

V gene: TRBV6-5
D gene: TRBD1
CDR3 protein: ASSSPSGTAYGYT

V gene: TRBV4-1
D gene: TRBD2
CDR3 protein: ASSQPTSGREGADTQY

V gene: TRBV5-6
D gene: NA
CDR3 protein: ASKTYRDKDEAF

V gene: TRBV19
D gene: NA
CDR3 protein: ASSTLAGEPSNQPQH

V gene: TRBV7-3
D gene: TRBD2
CDR3 protein: ASSLIGSGKDGELF

V gene: TRBV5-6
D gene: TRBD2
CDR3 protein: ASSLLASGWTYEQY

V gene: TRBV5-1
D gene: NA
CDR3 protein: ASSLATGGHGYT

V gene: TRBV7-6
D gene: NA
CDR3 protein: ASSLEGGFDEQY

V gene: TRBV13
D gene: TRBD1
CDR3 protein: ASSRTGGFLIGTEAF

V gene: TRBV27
D gene: NA
CDR3 protein: ASSLSRQSRSYNEQF